The next 23 T cell receptor beta chains were all read from a single sample in a study of cytomegalovirus exposure and HLA in healthy donors. Vbeta (60) and Jbeta (13) primers were used in the PCR. TCRdb's table, derived via immunoSEQ multiplex PCR, lists solely in-frame clones and lacks some. Across around 140,000 clones, the top ten clones capture 1.5% to 2% of the sample. Sequencing was carried out using PBMCs. These receptors were taken from a woman aged 50 to 65 in good health and CMV-seronegative.

This sequence joins TRBV28 and TRBJ1-1; D might be TRBD1 (6 bases). The germline CDR1 and CDR2 sequences are MDHEN and SYDVKM. The CDR3 loop spans 14 amino acids. The V end was cut by 6 bases, the J end by 4 bases, with 15 bases between. In nucleotides, the CDR3 is TGTGCCAGCAGGCCTGCAACAGGGTCCACTGAAGCTTTCTTT. Amino acid sequence: CASRPATGSTEAFF.

V usage is TRBV28 and J usage is TRBJ1-3, with D perhaps matching TRBD1 (5 bases). This CDR3 is 17 amino acids long. CDR1 is MDHEN, CDR2 SYDVKM, per germline. Between the trimmed V and J ends, which lost 5 bases and 3 bases, there was a span of 20 bases. The CDR3 sequence: CASSTFSGGVYGNTIYF. CDR3 nucleotides: TGTGCCAGCAGTACCTTTTCCGGGGGGGTATATGGAAACACCATATATTTT.

The J gene is TRBJ1-5, the V gene TRBV2, with TRBD1 as a possible D gene (6 bases). Germline V gene lookup returns CDR1 SNHLY and CDR2 FYNNEI. Trimming removed 8 bases from V and 1 base from J, with 9 bases in between. The CDR3 runs 13 residues. For the CDR3, the DNA is TGTGCCAGCTGCACAGGGAGCAATCAGCCCCAGCATTTT. It translates to CASCTGSNQPQHF.

The chain couples TRBV9 to TRBJ2-3, with D possibly TRBD2 on 6 matching bases. The V gene's germline CDR1 is SGDLS and CDR2 YYNGEE. There are 15 residues in the CDR3. V lost 4 bases to trimming and J lost 0 bases, with 12 bases between them. Here the CDR3 DNA reads TGTGCCAGCAGCCCGGCGGGGCAAAGCACAGATACGCAGTATTTT. Translation: CASSPAGQSTDTQYF.

The CDR3 nucleotides are TGTGCCAGCAGCCTCCCTGATACGCAGTATTTT. This gives the protein CASSLPDTQYF. This chain connects TRBV28 to TRBJ2-3; D unresolved. The length of the CDR3 is 11 residues. The germline gives CDR1 MDHEN, CDR2 SYDVKM. The V gene lost 6 bases and the J gene lost 6 bases, with 7 bases spanning the gap.

The chain employs TRBV6-1 and TRBJ1-2; no definite D call. V was cut by 6 bases and J by 4 bases, with 9 bases left in between. The CDR3 sequence is 12 residues long. Germline assignment: CDR1 MNHNS and CDR2 SASEGT. The CDR3 DNA sequence: TGTGCCAGCAGCGGCAGCGCCTATGGCTACACCTTC. Translation gives CASSGSAYGYTF.

J is TRBJ2-1 and V is TRBV27; TRBD2 is a possible D gene (5 bases). The CDR3 runs 12 residues. The V end lost 2 bases, the J end lost 10 bases, and 9 bases lay between the germline ends. Germline V gene lookup returns CDR1 MNHEY and CDR2 SMNVEV (reference sequence). The CDR3 loop reads CASSLVPGEQFF. The DNA of the CDR3 is TGTGCCAGCAGTTTAGTCCCGGGGGAGCAGTTCTTC.

V gene TRBV9 combines with J gene TRBJ2-5; no clear D gene. V was shortened by 3 bases and J by 5 bases, with 14 bases between the two germline ends. This CDR3 has 14 residues. Germline V CDR1 and CDR2: SGDLS, YYNGEE. CDR3: CASSAHPYSETQYF. CDR3 bases: TGTGCCAGCAGCGCTCACCCCTACTCGGAGACCCAGTACTTC. Full variable domain (missing parts from reference TRBV9 and TRBJ2-5): DSGVTQTPKHLITATGQRVTLRCSPRSGDLSVYWYQQSLDQGLQFLIQYYNGEERAKGNILERFSAQQFPDLHSELNLSSLELGDSALYFCASSAHPYSETQYFGPGTRLLVL.

The V and J genes are TRBV12-5 and TRBJ1-1; D is unresolved. The CDR3 is 12 residues long. V lost 0 bases and J 9 bases, leaving 8 bases between the germline ends. Germline V CDR1 and CDR2: LGHNT, FRNRAP. DNA of the CDR3: TGTGCTAGTGGTTTGGTATTACAGCAAGCTTTCTTT. It is translated as CASGLVLQQAFF.

The chain couples TRBV20-1 to TRBJ2-1; D gene uncertain. Trimming left V 2 bases short and J 8 bases short, with 7 bases between. This CDR3 is built from 11 residues. Germline V CDR1 and CDR2: DFQATT, SNEGSKA (reference sequence). CDR3 protein: CSARRLHEQFF. The CDR3 coding sequence is TGCAGTGCTAGACGGTTGCATGAGCAGTTCTTC.

The J gene is TRBJ2-7, the V gene TRBV28, with D perhaps matching TRBD1 (6 bases). V lost 5 bases and J lost 5, with 10 bases in between. Germline-derived CDR1 and CDR2 are MDHEN and SYDVKM. The CDR3 consists of 12 residues. The CDR3 coding sequence is TGTGCCAGCAGTGAGGGGGTACACGAGCAGTACTTC. It encodes CASSEGVHEQYF.

This CDR3 reads CASSQDMATGQYF. CDR3 DNA sequence: TGCGCCAGCAGCCAAGATATGGCGACTGGGCAGTACTTC. This chain uses TRBV4-1 with TRBJ2-7; unclear D gene. Trimming stripped 0 bases from V and 9 bases from J, with 12 bases between. The CDR3 is 13 amino acids. CDR1 is MGHRA and CDR2 is YSYEKL in the germline V gene.

This sequence joins TRBV14 and TRBJ2-1; D possibly corresponds to TRBD2 (5 bases). V lost 1 base, J lost 9 bases, and 7 bases lay in between. This CDR3 is 12 amino acids long. Germline loops: CDR1 SGHDN, CDR2 FVKESK. CDR3 amino acids: CASSQVGVEQFF. The CDR3 DNA follows: TGTGCCAGCAGCCAAGTGGGAGTTGAGCAGTTCTTC.

J is TRBJ1-6 and V is TRBV7-9, with 9 bases lining up with TRBD1. CDR3 size: 17 residues. V gave up 8 bases and J gave up 9 bases; unmatched junction bases: 17. Germline V CDR1 and CDR2: SEHNR, FQNEAQ (reference sequence). In nucleotides, the CDR3 is TGTGCCAGCCTTCAACGGTCGGGACAGGGAGTGAGTTCACCCCTCCACTTT. This encodes CASLQRSGQGVSSPLHF.

CDR3 in DNA: TGTGCCAGCAGTGAGTCGACAGTCATCTATGGCTACACCTTC. This codes for CASSESTVIYGYTF. The chain has TRBV6-1 and TRBJ1-2, with D perhaps TRBD1 (5 bases). CDR1 and CDR2 (germline): MNHNS, SASEGT. The CDR3 consists of 14 residues. V was clipped by 3 bases and J by 4 bases, with 12 bases between them.

The chain combines TRBV27 with TRBJ1-2; D is unclear. The CDR3 sequence is 14 residues long. Trimming took 3 bases from V and 7 from J, leaving 15 bases between them. Germline CDR1 is MNHEY and CDR2 is SMNVEV (reference sequence). DNA of the CDR3: TGTGCCAGCAGTTTCCATCCGCCCGGTGGTGGCTACACCTTC. Protein sequence: CASSFHPPGGGYTF.

The V and J genes are TRBV6-1 and TRBJ1-1, with D possibly being TRBD1 (5 bases). The germline gives CDR1 MNHNS, CDR2 SASEGT. This CDR3 is built from 15 residues. V shed 3 bases and J shed 1 base, with 12 bases lying between them. This CDR3 is CASSDGRGTNTEAFF. CDR3 nucleotide sequence: TGTGCCAGCAGTGATGGGCGGGGGACGAACACTGAAGCTTTCTTT.

The J gene is TRBJ2-3, the V gene TRBV11-1, with TRBD2 as a possible D gene (6 bases). V dropped 3 bases and J dropped 1 base, with 11 bases sitting between them. Germline V lookup: CDR1 SGHAT, CDR2 FQDESV (reference sequence). The CDR3 contains 15 residues. The DNA for the CDR3 is TGTGCCAGCAGCTTGGGGGGAGTACGCACAGATACGCAGTATTTT. It encodes CASSLGGVRTDTQYF.

V gene TRBV19 combines with J gene TRBJ1-4; D gene unclear. Per the germline V gene, CDR1 is LNHDA and CDR2 is SQIVND (reference sequence). V lost 3 bases and J lost 8, with 10 bases in between. The CDR3 loop spans 13 amino acids. The CDR3 loop is CASSIGREEKLFF. The CDR3 region has the DNA TGTGCCAGTAGTATTGGGAGGGAAGAAAAACTGTTTTTT.

J is TRBJ1-1 and V is TRBV7-9; 8 nucleotides agree with TRBD1. Germline V gives CDR1 SEHNR, CDR2 FQNEAQ (reference sequence). V dropped 4 bases and J dropped 6; count of bases not matched to a gene: 4. This CDR3 has 13 amino acids. CDR3 in DNA: TGTGCCAGCAGCTCGACAGGGGTGGCTGAAGCTTTCTTT. This encodes CASSSTGVAEAFF.

The J gene is TRBJ1-1, the V gene TRBV19, with D possibly matching TRBD1 (6 bases). The CDR3 is 15 amino acids. The V gene lost 6 bases and the J gene lost 6 bases, with 20 bases spanning the gap. Germline CDR1 is LNHDA and CDR2 is SQIVND (reference sequence). The CDR3 loop reads CASSHLDSHFAEAFF. CDR3 bases: TGTGCCAGTAGCCATTTGGACAGTCATTTCGCTGAAGCTTTCTTT.

V and J are TRBV11-2 and TRBJ1-2; TRBD1 is a possible D gene (6 bases). Germline values: CDR1 SGHAT, CDR2 FQNNGV. With 5 bases removed from V and 6 bases from J, the gap between germline ends came to 19 bases. The CDR3 is made up of 15 amino acids. In DNA form, the CDR3 reads TGTGCCAGCAGCGCCCTTACAGGGTATATAGATGGCTACACCTTC. This codes for CASSALTGYIDGYTF.

The chain has TRBV6-5 and TRBJ1-4; 8 nucleotides match TRBD1. J lost 2 bases, V lost 7 bases, and 6 bases had no gene match. The CDR3 contains 15 residues. CDR1 is MNHEY, CDR2 SVGAGI, per germline. CDR3 loop: CASTMTGATNEKLFF. The CDR3 bases are TGTGCCAGCACTATGACAGGGGCCACTAATGAAAAACTGTTTTTT.